This T cell receptor beta chain came from a study of blood T cell repertoires in COVID-19. Study background: T cells, B-cell-depleted T cells, or PBMCs supplied cDNA or gDNA.

The CDR3 runs to 16 residues. Germline assignment: CDR1 SGDLS and CDR2 YYNGEE. Trimming removed 0 bases from V and 5 bases from J; junction bases left unmatched: 10. Using immunoSEQ multiplex PCR, the repertoire was profiled, and TCRdb retains in-frame clones only, with some absent. The data contain about 440,000 clones, around 89% of them singletons. The source of this sequence is a woman between 25 and 40 years old with acute or convalescent COVID-19. Material: peripheral blood. The gene calls are TRBV9 and TRBJ1-2; TRBD1 matches 7 bases. CDR3 sequence: CASSVGDSPKGYGYTF. CDR3 in DNA: TGTGCCAGCAGCGTAGGGGACAGCCCAAAAGGGTATGGCTACACCTTC.